The clone carrying this T cell receptor (beta chain) came up many times. This CDR3 is 12 amino acids long. The V and J ends lost 6 bases and 4 bases respectively, with 10 bases between them. This specimen belongs to a study of T-cell reconstitution after alpha-beta-depleted transplantation in children. Preparation of the TCRbeta library involved a method that used unique molecular identifiers. In TCRdb, the PCR reads were re-called with MiXCR into one record per CDR3 protein. The top ten clones hold less than 4.5% of a sample with roughly 610,000 distinct CDR3 sequences, over 9.5% of them seen once. The chain carries TRBV12-3 or TRBV12-4 and TRBJ2-7, with D uncertain. The sequencing here drew on PBMCs from the stem cell graft donor, taken from the stem cell graft. The source of this sequence is a human donor who donated a stem cell graft to a child with acute myeloid leukemia. CDR3 amino acids: CASSRLGYEQYF. CDR3 coding DNA: TGTGCCAGCAGCCGTTTAGGTTACGAGCAGTACTTC.